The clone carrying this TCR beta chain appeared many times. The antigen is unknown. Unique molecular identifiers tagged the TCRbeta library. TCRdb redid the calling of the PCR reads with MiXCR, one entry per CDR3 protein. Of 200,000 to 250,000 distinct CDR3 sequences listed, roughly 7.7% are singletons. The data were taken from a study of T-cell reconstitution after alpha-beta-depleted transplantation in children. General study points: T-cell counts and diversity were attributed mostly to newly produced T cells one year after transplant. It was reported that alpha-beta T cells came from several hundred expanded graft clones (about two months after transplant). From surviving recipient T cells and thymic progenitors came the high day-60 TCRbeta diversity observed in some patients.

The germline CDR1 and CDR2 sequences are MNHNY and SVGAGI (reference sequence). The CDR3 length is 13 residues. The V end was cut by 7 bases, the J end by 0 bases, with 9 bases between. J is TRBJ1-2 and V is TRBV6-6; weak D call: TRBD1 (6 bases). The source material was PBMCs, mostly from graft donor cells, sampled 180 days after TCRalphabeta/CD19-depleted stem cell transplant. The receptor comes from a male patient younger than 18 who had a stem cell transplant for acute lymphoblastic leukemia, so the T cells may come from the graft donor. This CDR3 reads CASTAGANYGYTF. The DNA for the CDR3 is TGTGCCAGCACGGCAGGGGCTAACTATGGCTACACCTTC.